Below are 12 T cell receptor beta chains sequenced from a single sample in a study of blood T cells in healthy people across ages. PCR was performed a second time for about 7 to 11 cycles using a sample-barcoded 5' primer and a J-beta primer mix. TCRdb fed the 5' RACE reads into MiXCR, producing one record per CDR3 protein. The sample holds around 800,000 distinct CDR3 sequences, 25% to 30% seen once. These data were likewise used in another study, on T cells of mothers and their children.

Sequencing was carried out using blood. The source is a boy aged 10-17 years in good health.

The rearrangement joins TRBV29-1 to TRBJ2-5; D gene unclear. The end of the DNA fits TRBJ2-1 better, so the J call may be wrong. Germline V gene sequence: CDR1 SQVTM, CDR2 ANQGSEA. The CDR3 has 10 residues. Here the CDR3 reads CSGTSDEQFF. As DNA, the CDR3 is TGCAGCGGCACGAGCGATGAGCAGTTCTTC.

This clonotype occurred once. This sequence joins TRBV9 and TRBJ1-5, with TRBD1 as a possible D gene (5 bases). The germline V gene encodes CDR1 SGDLS and CDR2 YYNGEE. The CDR3 runs to 16 residues. V dropped 3 bases and J dropped 2 bases, with 15 bases sitting between them. The CDR3 here is CASSESDLGGNQPQHF. CDR3 in DNA: TGTGCCAGCAGCGAGAGTGATTTAGGGGGCAATCAGCCCCAGCATTTT.

A word on this clonotype: A junction end diverges from the germline sequence, so it may reflect a read error. V and J are TRBV20-1 and TRBJ2-3; 7 bases fit TRBD2. Per the germline V gene, CDR1 is DFQATT and CDR2 is SNEGSKA (reference sequence). The CDR3 length is 15 residues. CDR3 in amino acids: CSARDPRESTDPQYF. As DNA, the CDR3 is TGCAGTGCTAGAGATCCGCGGGAGAGCACAGATCCGCAGTATTTT.

The rearrangement uses TRBV20-1 and TRBJ2-1; perhaps TRBD2 as D (6 bases). From germline, CDR1 is DFQATT and CDR2 SNEGSKA (reference sequence). Trimming cost V 0 bases and J 7 bases, with 19 bases left between them. This CDR3 region has 16 residues. The CDR3 loop reads CSARDLGGMGSNEQFF. The DNA for the CDR3 is TGCAGTGCTAGAGATCTAGGCGGGATGGGTTCTAATGAGCAGTTCTTC.

In this sample, this clonotype turned up a few times. The junction departs from germline at one end; a sequencing error may be responsible. V and J are TRBV3-1 and TRBJ2-5, with D hard to call. Germline V gene lookup returns CDR1 LGHDT and CDR2 YNNKEL (reference sequence). The CDR3 covers 13 residues. CDR3 DNA: TGTGCCAGCAGAGCAATACAATCACTAATCCCCTTCTTC. The encoded protein is CASRAIQSLIPFF.

This clonotype was found a few times. V and J are TRBV20-1 and TRBJ1-3, with D unclear. With 7 bases removed from V and 5 bases from J, the gap between germline ends came to 15 bases. Germline lookup yields CDR1 DFQATT and CDR2 SNEGSKA (reference sequence). CDR3 length: 13 amino acids. The CDR3: CSVTSLGRNTIYF. CDR3 nucleotide sequence: TGCAGTGTTACCTCCCTGGGTAGAAACACCATATATTTT.

This clonotype was counted at least ten times. The chain is built from TRBV10-3 and TRBJ1-4; no clear D gene. This CDR3 is 12 amino acids long. The germline V and J ends were trimmed by 8 bases and 4 bases, with 8 bases remaining between them. CDR1 and CDR2 (germline): ENHRY, SYGVKD. The CDR3 spells CAIGSNNEKLFF. The CDR3 nucleotides are TGTGCCATCGGCAGCAATAATGAAAAACTGTTTTTT.

The V and J genes are TRBV5-1 and TRBJ2-5; no clear D. Trimming left V 0 bases short and J 5 bases short, with 11 bases between. The germline gives CDR1 SGHRS, CDR2 YFSETQ. This CDR3 region has 14 residues. CDR3 DNA: TGCGCCAGCAGCTTGGGACCTGGTGCGGAGACCCAGTACTTC. It codes for CASSLGPGAETQYF.

J is TRBJ2-5 and V is TRBV28; the match to TRBD1 covers 7 bases. Germline-derived CDR1 and CDR2 are MDHEN and SYDVKM. The junction had 7 bases not matched to a gene; V was cut back by 3 bases and J by 3 bases. This CDR3 is built from 15 residues. Here the CDR3 reads CASSLISGQEETQYF. The CDR3, as DNA: TGTGCCAGCAGTTTGATATCAGGACAGGAAGAGACCCAGTACTTC. The full variable domain, its missing parts supplied by reference TRBV28 and TRBJ2-5, is DVKVTQSSRYLVKRTGEKVFLECVQDMDHENMFWYRQDPGLGLRLIYFSYDVKMKEKGDIPEGYSVSREKKERFSLILESASTNQTSMYLCASSLISGQEETQYFGPGTRLLVL.

In its sample, this clonotype was seen once. The V and J genes are TRBV25-1 and TRBJ2-1, with 9 positions matching TRBD1. V was pared by 7 bases and J by 6 bases, with 10 bases of the junction left unmatched. The V gene's germline CDR1 is MGHDK and CDR2 SYGVNS. The CDR3 totals 15 residues. The CDR3, as DNA: TGTGCCAGCACTGGCCGGGACAGGGTTCGCAATGAGCAGTTCTTC. It yields the protein CASTGRDRVRNEQFF. Complete variable domain (other parts from reference TRBV25-1 and TRBJ2-1): EADIYQTPRYLVIGTGKKITLECSQTMGHDKMYWYQQDPGMELHLIHYSYGVNSTEKGDLSSESTVSRIRTEHFPLTLESARPSHTSQYLCASTGRDRVRNEQFFGPGTRLTVL.

This clonotype was found a few times. J is TRBJ1-4 and V is TRBV24-1; the D gene is possibly TRBD1 (6 bases). The CDR3 consists of 15 residues. V lost 9 bases and J lost 7, with 20 bases in between. Germline V gives CDR1 KGHDR, CDR2 SFDVKD. CDR3 sequence (DNA): TGTGCCACCTGGCCCCCGGGACAAATCGGTGAAAAACTGTTTTTT. It specifies CATWPPGQIGEKLFF.

Turning to this clonotype: The junction shows a germline mismatch at one end, possibly a read error. This chain joins TRBV6-6 and TRBJ1-1, with D uncertain. The CDR3 extends over 15 amino acids. Germline loops: CDR1 MNHNY, CDR2 SVGAGI (reference sequence). CDR3 DNA sequence: TGTGCCAGCAGTAACTCCCCTAACAAGAACACTGAAGCTTTCTTT. Its translation is CASSNSPNKNTEAFF.